This record concerns one T cell receptor (beta chain) sequence. This entry belongs to a study of T-cell memory formation after mild COVID-19. A single record per CDR3 protein comes from TCRdb applying MiXCR to the 5' RACE reads. The table has about 560,000 distinct CDR3 sequences, about 20% seen once. This clonotype was sampled from an adult woman who had mild COVID-19 (a few samples of this study predate the infection). Cell type and time point are not known. Sequencing was carried out using PBMCs or a T cell subset sorted from them (not recorded which).

Written as DNA, the CDR3 is TGTGCCTGGAGTGCTAACAGGGTGTACAACTATGGCTACACCTTC. It yields the protein CAWSANRVYNYGYTF. The V gene is TRBV30, the J gene TRBJ1-2, with D perhaps matching TRBD1 (6 bases). Germline V gene data show CDR1 as GTSNPN and CDR2 as SVGIG (reference sequence). Trimming took off 1 base at V and 2 bases at J, with 14 bases between the two ends. This CDR3 contains 15 residues.